Following are 5 T cell receptor beta chains from one sample sequenced in a study of T cell responses to AZD1222 COVID-19 vaccine. TCRdb's copy holds only in-frame clones and misses some; the assay was immunoSEQ multiplex PCR. The profile shows around 140,000 clones, more than 80% of them singletons. This material consisted of peripheral blood, taken on day 0 of MenACWY control vaccination. The receptors were sampled from an adult in good health.

The J gene is TRBJ1-2, the V gene TRBV4-3, with 8 bases lining up with TRBD1. This CDR3 contains 17 residues. The germline V gene encodes CDR1 LGHNA and CDR2 YSLEER. With 1 base clipped from V and 4 bases from J, the junction kept 11 bases outside the gene matches. The CDR3 DNA is TGCGCCAGCAGCCAAGGACAGGGGAGGGGGAATTTCTATGGCTACACCTTC. Its protein product is CASSQGQGRGNFYGYTF.

The chain recombines TRBV11-2 with TRBJ1-2; D may be TRBD1 (5 bases). CDR3 length: 14 amino acids. The V end was cut by 4 bases, the J end by 4 bases, with 13 bases between. Per germline, CDR1 SGHAT and CDR2 FQNNGV. CDR3 nucleotide sequence: TGTGCCAGCAGCTCCCAGGGTGGGTCCTATGGCTACACCTTC. This encodes CASSSQGGSYGYTF.

The table lists this clone with a count of one. This chain connects TRBV6-2 or TRBV6-3 to TRBJ1-1; 8 bases map to TRBD1. Germline loops: CDR1 MNHEY, CDR2 SVGEGT. V trimming: 3 bases; J trimming: 7 bases; junction bases outside the gene matches: 13. The CDR3 runs to 16 residues. The CDR3 protein is CASSYGQGAPWDEAFF. The CDR3 DNA follows: TGTGCCAGCAGTTATGGGCAGGGGGCACCCTGGGATGAAGCTTTCTTT.

The rearrangement uses TRBV6-5 and TRBJ2-5; 8 nucleotides align to TRBD1. V lost 5 bases to trimming and J lost 5 bases; unmatched junction nucleotides: 4. Germline assignment: CDR1 MNHEY and CDR2 SVGAGI. CDR3 length equals 13 residues. CDR3 DNA: TGTGCCAGCAGTCGGACAGGGTTCGAGACCCAGTACTTC. It translates to CASSRTGFETQYF.

J is TRBJ1-3 and V is TRBV19; 8 bases are a match to TRBD1. The CDR3 is made up of 14 amino acids. Germline CDR1 is LNHDA and CDR2 is SQIVND (reference sequence). The V segment lost 9 bases and the J segment 1 base; nucleotides outside the gene matches: 5. CDR3 in amino acids: CASRNRGSGNTIYF. The CDR3, as DNA: TGTGCCAGCAGAAACAGGGGGTCTGGAAACACCATATATTTT.